The 20 T cell receptor beta chains given below trace back to one sample, sequenced in a study of blood T cells in healthy people across ages. A J-beta primer mix and a sample-barcoded 5' primer were used in a second PCR of roughly 7 to 12 cycles. TCRdb reprocessed the 5' RACE reads via MiXCR and lists one record per CDR3 protein. The sample records roughly 1.5 million distinct CDR3 sequences, 40% to 45% being singletons. The sequencing input was blood. The source is a woman aged 18-29 years in good health.

This clonotype was counted only a few times. The J gene is TRBJ2-7, the V gene TRBV7-9; D gene unclear. The CDR3 spans 14 residues. Deletions cut 1 base from V and 12 bases from J, with 19 bases between. Germline V lookup: CDR1 SEHNR, CDR2 FQNEAQ (reference sequence). This chain's CDR3 is CASSLVSTQVAVYF. CDR3 in DNA: TGTGCCAGCAGCTTAGTATCTACCCAGGTTGCGGTGTACTTC.

Points on this clonotype: A read error may be the cause here, since a much bigger clone is one base away. V and J are TRBV6-4 and TRBJ2-3; TRBD2 agrees at 9 bases. This CDR3 is built from 15 residues. Germline CDR1 MRHNA, CDR2 SNTAGT. Germline trimming cut 2 bases from V and 1 base from J; bases unmatched to any gene: 1. CDR3: CASSDASGGTDTQYF. CDR3 nucleotide sequence: TGTGCCAGCAGTGACGCTAGCGGGGGCACAGATACGCAGTATTTT.

The rearrangement joins TRBV20-1 to TRBJ1-5; D may be TRBD1 (6 bases). The CDR3 runs 13 residues. V was clipped by 3 bases and J by 7 bases, with 13 bases between them. CDR1 is DFQATT and CDR2 is SNEGSKA in the germline V gene (reference sequence). Written as DNA, the CDR3 is TGCAGTGCTAGTAGGGAGGGGGGGCAGCCCCAGCATTTT. Translated: CSASREGGQPQHF.

This chain connects TRBV20-1 to TRBJ1-1; weak D call: TRBD1 (5 bases). From germline, CDR1 is DFQATT and CDR2 SNEGSKA (reference sequence). V was trimmed by 3 bases and J by 7 bases, leaving 18 bases between them. This CDR3 comprises 14 residues. The CDR3 reads CSASRGPGPREAFF. The CDR3 nucleotides read TGCAGTGCTAGCCGCGGCCCGGGGCCCCGTGAAGCTTTCTTT.

The chain employs TRBV7-8 and TRBJ2-5; the D gene is possibly TRBD1 (5 bases). Germline assignment: CDR1 SGHVS and CDR2 FQNEAQ. This CDR3 comprises 17 residues. The V gene lost 7 bases and the J gene lost 2 bases, with 23 bases spanning the gap. CDR3: CASTLTRPGMGQETQYF. Written as DNA, the CDR3 is TGTGCCAGCACTCTGACGCGCCCAGGGATGGGGCAAGAGACCCAGTACTTC.

V gene TRBV7-2 combines with J gene TRBJ1-5, with D perhaps TRBD1 (6 bases). Germline V CDR1 and CDR2: SGHTA, FQGNSA. V was shortened by 4 bases and J by 4 bases, with 20 bases between the two germline ends. The CDR3 is 17 amino acids. The CDR3 protein is CASSSLNREIGNQPQHF. CDR3 DNA: TGTGCCAGCAGCTCCCTCAACAGGGAGATTGGAAATCAGCCCCAGCATTTT.

This clonotype was seen only a few times. This rearrangement joins TRBV25-1 to TRBJ1-4; D is perhaps TRBD1 (6 bases). The ends were cut back, 3 bases at V and 5 bases at J, with 16 bases in the middle. Germline V CDR1 and CDR2: MGHDK, SYGVNS. The CDR3 spans 16 residues. In nucleotides, the CDR3 is TGTGCCAGCAGTGACTCGAACACAGGGTCAAATGAAAAACTGTTTTTT. Encoded protein: CASSDSNTGSNEKLFF.

This clonotype has only a few counts. This chain links TRBV27 with TRBJ2-3; possible D gene TRBD1, 5 bases. The CDR3 is 15 amino acids. Trimming stripped 5 bases from V and 0 bases from J, with 12 bases between. Germline V lookup: CDR1 MNHEY, CDR2 SMNVEV (reference sequence). The chain's CDR3 is CASSPQGLSTDTQYF. The CDR3, as DNA: TGTGCCAGCAGTCCTCAGGGTCTTAGCACAGATACGCAGTATTTT.

The genes are TRBV7-2 and TRBJ2-5; 9 nucleotides align to TRBD2. CDR1 is SGHTA, CDR2 FQGNSA, per germline. CDR3 length: 16 amino acids. V lost 5 bases to trimming and J lost 2 bases; unmatched junction nucleotides: 9. CDR3 amino acids: CASSRRAGGDQETQYF. The CDR3 DNA follows: TGTGCCAGCAGCCGGAGAGCGGGGGGAGATCAAGAGACCCAGTACTTC.

The rearrangement links TRBV10-3 to TRBJ1-1; no clear D gene. V was clipped by 3 bases and J by 7 bases, with 9 bases between them. The CDR3 length is 12 residues. Germline CDR1 ENHRY, CDR2 SYGVKD. CDR3: CAISDGGNEAFF. CDR3 bases: TGTGCCATCAGTGACGGAGGAAATGAAGCTTTCTTT.

There are a few counts of this clonotype. J is TRBJ1-2 and V is TRBV20-1; tentatively, D is TRBD1 (5 bases). Germline V gene sequence: CDR1 DFQATT, CDR2 SNEGSKA (reference sequence). V lost 2 bases to trimming and J lost 2 bases, with 9 bases between them. CDR3 length: 13 amino acids. CDR3 DNA sequence: TGCAGTGCTAGAAAGGGGAACAACTATGGCTACACCTTC. This encodes CSARKGNNYGYTF.

As for this clonotype: Mismatch with germline at one junction end may stem from a read error. The J gene is TRBJ1-1, the V gene TRBV5-1, with D tentatively TRBD1 (5 bases). Per germline, CDR1 SGHRS and CDR2 YFSETQ. The CDR3 runs 12 residues. The DNA for the CDR3 is TGCGCCAGCAGCTCCCAGGGCACTGGAGCTTTCTTT. It translates to CASSSQGTGAFF. The full variable domain, with the rest looked up from reference TRBV5-1 and TRBJ1-1, is KAGVTQTPRYLIKTRGQQVTLSCSPISGHRSVSWYQQTPGQGLQFLFEYFSETQRNKGNFPGRFSGRQFSNSRSEMNVSTLELGDSALYLCASSSQGTGAFFGQGTRLTVV.

The chain has TRBV20-1 and TRBJ2-3, with 7 nucleotides matching TRBD2. CDR3 size: 17 residues. Losses at the gene ends were 2 bases for V and 2 bases for J; bases not matched to a gene: 13. Germline assignment: CDR1 DFQATT and CDR2 SNEGSKA (reference sequence). The CDR3 region is CSARTRGSGRTTDTQYF. CDR3 sequence (DNA): TGCAGTGCTAGAACCAGAGGTAGCGGGCGAACCACAGATACGCAGTATTTT.

J is TRBJ2-5 and V is TRBV7-9; the match to TRBD2 covers 11 bases. Germline assignment: CDR1 SEHNR and CDR2 FQNEAQ (reference sequence). This CDR3 has 16 residues. V shed 6 bases and J 2 bases; nucleotides not matched to a gene: 8. The CDR3 DNA follows: TGTGCCAGCAGTCATTCGACTAGCGGGATTCAAGAGACCCAGTACTTC. Translation: CASSHSTSGIQETQYF. Filled out from reference TRBV7-9 and TRBJ2-5, the complete variable domain reads DTGVSQNPRHKITKRGQNVTFRCDPISEHNRLYWYRQTLGQGPEFLTYFQNEAQLEKSRLLSDRFSAERPKGSFSTLEIQRTEQGDSAMYLCASSHSTSGIQETQYFGPGTRLLVL.

CDR3 sequence: CASSLSGDGNIQYF. The CDR3, as DNA: TGCGCCAGCAGCTTGTCGGGGGACGGAAACATTCAGTACTTC. The chain recombines TRBV5-1 with TRBJ2-4; TRBD2 is a possible D gene (6 bases). The germline CDR1 and CDR2 sequences are SGHRS and YFSETQ. V gave up 1 base and J gave up 6 bases, with 11 bases separating them. This CDR3 has 14 amino acids. The full variable domain, completed using reference TRBV5-1 and TRBJ2-4, is KAGVTQTPRYLIKTRGQQVTLSCSPISGHRSVSWYQQTPGQGLQFLFEYFSETQRNKGNFPGRFSGRQFSNSRSEMNVSTLELGDSALYLCASSLSGDGNIQYFGAGTRLSVL.

The rearrangement links TRBV28 to TRBJ2-7; D remains ambiguous. The V and J ends lost 7 bases and 7 bases respectively, with 11 bases between them. This CDR3 has 11 amino acids. The germline V gene has CDR1 MDHEN and CDR2 SYDVKM. For the CDR3, the DNA is TGTGCCAGCAATTCACCCGGGGAGCAGTACTTC. It specifies CASNSPGEQYF.

There are a few counts of this clonotype. The chain has TRBV4-2 and TRBJ1-1, with D uncertain. CDR1 and CDR2 (germline): LGHNA, YNFKEQ. The CDR3 totals 15 residues. V gave up 0 bases and J gave up 8 bases, with 16 bases separating them. CDR3 nucleotides: TGTGCCAGCAGCCAAGATAGGACGGGTCTGGCGGAAGCTTTCTTT. Its protein is CASSQDRTGLAEAFF.

The V and J genes are TRBV5-1 and TRBJ2-1; D might be TRBD1 or TRBD2, each matching 5 bases. Trimming shortened V by 0 bases and J by 4 bases, and 17 bases separated the two germline ends. In germline, CDR1 is SGHRS, CDR2 YFSETQ. The CDR3 runs to 17 residues. CDR3 protein: CASSLAGAVGAYNEQFF. The CDR3, as DNA: TGCGCCAGCAGCTTGGCCGGGGCGGTCGGAGCATACAATGAGCAGTTCTTC. Supplemented by reference TRBV5-1 and TRBJ2-1, the full variable domain reads KAGVTQTPRYLIKTRGQQVTLSCSPISGHRSVSWYQQTPGQGLQFLFEYFSETQRNKGNFPGRFSGRQFSNSRSEMNVSTLELGDSALYLCASSLAGAVGAYNEQFFGPGTRLTVL.

This clonotype was picked up one time. The genes are TRBV24-1 and TRBJ2-5; 7 bases match TRBD1. Germline values: CDR1 KGHDR, CDR2 SFDVKD. This CDR3 is 17 amino acids long. Trimming removed 4 bases from V and 11 bases from J; junction bases left unmatched: 21. The CDR3 region is CATSENIRDSAWNEQYF. CDR3 nucleotide sequence: TGTGCCACCAGTGAGAATATCCGGGACAGCGCTTGGAATGAGCAGTACTTC.

This clonotype was recorded a few times. This may stem from a read error, because a much larger clone lies one nucleotide away. V and J are TRBV9 and TRBJ2-7, with D hard to call. The CDR3 runs to 14 residues. Deletions cut 0 bases from V and 7 bases from J, with 14 bases between. Looked up from germline, CDR1 is SGDLS and CDR2 is YYNGEE. In nucleotides, the CDR3 is TGTGCCAGCAGCGTAGAAGGGATAGGCGATGAGCAGTACTTC. Its protein is CASSVEGIGDEQYF.